The text below deals with one T cell receptor beta chain. Its target is unknown. Identification of naive CD8+ T cells rested on CD45RO-CCR7+CD27+CD95- status. The germline CDR1 and CDR2 sequences are GTSNPN and SVGIG (reference sequence). The CDR3 totals 15 residues. This sample is drawn from a study of CXCR3-negative and CXCR3-positive naive CD8 T cells. It was by 5' RACE with UMI labels that the TRB cDNA libraries were prepared. Using the 5' RACE reads, TCRdb records one entry per CDR3 protein without DNA. In total, the table holds 70,000 to 95,000 distinct CDR3 sequences. Study-wide findings and caveats: Upon cryopreservation, CXCR3 expression partially decreased, and most assays used fresh PBMCs.

The TCR comes from a human donor in good health. Some clones in this sample may be carry-over from other donors' samples. This chain uses TRBV30 with TRBJ2-1. Sequenced sample: naive CXCR3- CD8+ T cells from blood. Stated subset: CD45RO-CCR7+CD27+CD95- naive CD8+ T cells lacking CXCR3 (TNR3-). The CDR3 sequence: CASYKPRNPNNEQLF.